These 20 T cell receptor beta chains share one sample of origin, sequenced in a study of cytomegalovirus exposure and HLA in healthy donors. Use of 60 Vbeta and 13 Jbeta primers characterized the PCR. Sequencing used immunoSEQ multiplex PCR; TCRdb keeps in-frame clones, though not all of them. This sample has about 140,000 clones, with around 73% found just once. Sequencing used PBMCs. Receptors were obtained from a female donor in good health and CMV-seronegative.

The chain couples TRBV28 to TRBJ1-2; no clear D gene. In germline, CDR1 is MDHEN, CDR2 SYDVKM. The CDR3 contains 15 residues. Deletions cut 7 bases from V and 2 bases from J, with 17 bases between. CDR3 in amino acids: CASTVSGFDNYGYTF. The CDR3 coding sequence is TGTGCCAGCACAGTAAGCGGATTCGACAACTATGGCTACACCTTC.

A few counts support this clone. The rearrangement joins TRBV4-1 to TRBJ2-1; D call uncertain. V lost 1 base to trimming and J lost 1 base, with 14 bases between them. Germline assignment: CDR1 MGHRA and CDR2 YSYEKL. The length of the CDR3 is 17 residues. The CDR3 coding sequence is TGCGCCAGCAGCCAAGCAAATATGGGCTTTTCCTACAATGAGCAGTTCTTC. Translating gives CASSQANMGFSYNEQFF.

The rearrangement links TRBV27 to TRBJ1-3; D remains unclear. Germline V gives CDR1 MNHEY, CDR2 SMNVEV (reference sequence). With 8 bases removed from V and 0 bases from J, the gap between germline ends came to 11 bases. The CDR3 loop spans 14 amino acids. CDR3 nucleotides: TGTGCCAGCCGTACGGCGGGCTCTGGAAACACCATATATTTT. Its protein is CASRTAGSGNTIYF.

CDR3 DNA: TGTGCCAGCAGCCACAGCGGGACAAATGAAAAACTGTTTTTT. It is translated as CASSHSGTNEKLFF. V usage is TRBV13 and J usage is TRBJ1-4, with a possible D match to TRBD1 (6 bases). Trimming cost V 5 bases and J 5 bases, with 12 bases left between them. This CDR3 contains 14 residues. Germline V lookup: CDR1 PRHDT, CDR2 FYEKMQ (reference sequence).

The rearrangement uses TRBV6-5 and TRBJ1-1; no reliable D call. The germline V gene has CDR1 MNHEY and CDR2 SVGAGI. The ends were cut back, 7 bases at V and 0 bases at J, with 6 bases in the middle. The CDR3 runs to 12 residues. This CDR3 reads CASTYVNTEAFF. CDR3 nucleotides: TGTGCCAGCACGTATGTGAACACTGAAGCTTTCTTT.

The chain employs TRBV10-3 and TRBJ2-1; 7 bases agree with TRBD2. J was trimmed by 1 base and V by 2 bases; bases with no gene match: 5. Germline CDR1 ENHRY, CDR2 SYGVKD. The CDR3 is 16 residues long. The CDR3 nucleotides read TGTGCCATCAGTGAGCCTATAGCGGGTTCCTACAATGAGCAGTTCTTC. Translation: CAISEPIAGSYNEQFF.

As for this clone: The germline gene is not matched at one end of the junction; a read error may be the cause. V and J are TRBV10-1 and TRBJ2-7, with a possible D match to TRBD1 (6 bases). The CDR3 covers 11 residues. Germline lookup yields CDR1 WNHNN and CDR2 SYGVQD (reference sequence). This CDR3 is CKQGILSEQYF. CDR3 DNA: TGTAAGCAGGGGATCCTGTCCGAGCAGTACTTC.

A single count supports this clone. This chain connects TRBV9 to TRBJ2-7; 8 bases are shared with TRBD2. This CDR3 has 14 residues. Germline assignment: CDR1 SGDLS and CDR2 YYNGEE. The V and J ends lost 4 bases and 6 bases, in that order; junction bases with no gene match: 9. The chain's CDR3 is CASSTRGGLAEQYF. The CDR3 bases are TGTGCCAGCAGCACCCGGGGGGGGCTCGCCGAGCAGTACTTC.

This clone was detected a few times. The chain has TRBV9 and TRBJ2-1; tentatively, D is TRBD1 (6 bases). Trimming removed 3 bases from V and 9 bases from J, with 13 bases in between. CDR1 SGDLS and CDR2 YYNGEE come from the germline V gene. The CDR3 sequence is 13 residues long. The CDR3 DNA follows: TGTGCCAGCAGCGGAGTACAGGGTACTGAGCAGTTCTTC. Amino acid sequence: CASSGVQGTEQFF.

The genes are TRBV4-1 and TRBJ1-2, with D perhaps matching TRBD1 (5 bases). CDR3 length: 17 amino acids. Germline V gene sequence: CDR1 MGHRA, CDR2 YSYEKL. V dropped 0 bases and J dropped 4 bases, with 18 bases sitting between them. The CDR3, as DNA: TGCGCCAGCAGCCAAGAGGGGGGGAGAGTATCCGTCTATGGCTACACCTTC. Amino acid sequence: CASSQEGGRVSVYGYTF.

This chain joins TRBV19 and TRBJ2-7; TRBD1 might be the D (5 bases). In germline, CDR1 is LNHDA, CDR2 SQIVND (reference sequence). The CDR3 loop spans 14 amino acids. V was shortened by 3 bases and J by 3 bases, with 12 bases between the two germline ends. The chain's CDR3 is CASSISQAHYEQYF. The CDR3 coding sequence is TGTGCCAGTAGTATCTCACAGGCTCACTACGAGCAGTACTTC.

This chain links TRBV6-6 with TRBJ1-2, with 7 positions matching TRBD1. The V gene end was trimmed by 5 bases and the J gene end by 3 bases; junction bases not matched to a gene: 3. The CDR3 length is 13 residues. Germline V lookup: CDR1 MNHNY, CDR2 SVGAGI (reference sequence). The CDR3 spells CASSRDRDYGYTF. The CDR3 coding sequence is TGTGCCAGCAGTCGTGACAGGGACTATGGCTACACCTTC.

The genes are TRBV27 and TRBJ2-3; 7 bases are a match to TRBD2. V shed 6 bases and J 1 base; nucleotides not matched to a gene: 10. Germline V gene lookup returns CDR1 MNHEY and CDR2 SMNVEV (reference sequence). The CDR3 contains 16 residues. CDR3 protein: CASRSTLSGRTDTQYF. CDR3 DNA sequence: TGTGCCAGCAGATCAACCCTTAGCGGGCGCACAGATACGCAGTATTTT.

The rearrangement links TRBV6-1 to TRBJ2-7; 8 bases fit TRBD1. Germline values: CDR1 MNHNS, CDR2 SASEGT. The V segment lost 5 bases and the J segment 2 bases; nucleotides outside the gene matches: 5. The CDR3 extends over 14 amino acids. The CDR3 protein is CASSTRDRTYEQYF. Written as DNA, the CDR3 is TGTGCCAGCAGTACACGGGACAGGACCTACGAGCAGTACTTC.

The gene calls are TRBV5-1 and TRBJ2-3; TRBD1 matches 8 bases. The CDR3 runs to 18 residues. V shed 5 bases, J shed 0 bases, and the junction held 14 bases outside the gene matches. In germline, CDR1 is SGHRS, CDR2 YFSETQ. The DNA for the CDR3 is TGCGCCAGCAGGACCGGGACAGGACCCTTACTTAGCACAGATACGCAGTATTTT. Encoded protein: CASRTGTGPLLSTDTQYF.

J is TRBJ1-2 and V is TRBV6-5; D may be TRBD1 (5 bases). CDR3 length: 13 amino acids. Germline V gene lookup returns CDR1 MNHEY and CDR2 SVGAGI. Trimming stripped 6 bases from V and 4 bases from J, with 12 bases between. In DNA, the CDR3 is TGTGCCAGCAGCCCCCAGGGCTCCTATGGCTACACCTTC. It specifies CASSPQGSYGYTF.

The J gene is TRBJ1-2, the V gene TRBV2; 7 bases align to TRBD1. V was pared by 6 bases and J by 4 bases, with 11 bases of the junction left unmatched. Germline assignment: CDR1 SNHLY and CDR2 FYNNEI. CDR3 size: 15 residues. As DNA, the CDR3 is TGTGCCAGCAGGATATCGGTAGGGGGCACCTATGGCTACACCTTC. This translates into CASRISVGGTYGYTF.

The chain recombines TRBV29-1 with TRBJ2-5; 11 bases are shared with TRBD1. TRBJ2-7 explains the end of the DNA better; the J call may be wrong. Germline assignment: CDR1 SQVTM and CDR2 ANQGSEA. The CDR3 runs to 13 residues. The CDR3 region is CSARTGGPYEQYF. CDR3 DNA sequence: TGCAGCGCACGGACAGGGGGCCCCTACGAGCAGTACTTC.

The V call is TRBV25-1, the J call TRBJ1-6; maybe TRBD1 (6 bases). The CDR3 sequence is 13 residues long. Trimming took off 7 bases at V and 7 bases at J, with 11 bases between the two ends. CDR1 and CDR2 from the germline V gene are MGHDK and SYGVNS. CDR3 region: CASNQGSNSPLHF. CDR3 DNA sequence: TGTGCCAGCAATCAGGGGTCCAATTCACCCCTCCACTTT.

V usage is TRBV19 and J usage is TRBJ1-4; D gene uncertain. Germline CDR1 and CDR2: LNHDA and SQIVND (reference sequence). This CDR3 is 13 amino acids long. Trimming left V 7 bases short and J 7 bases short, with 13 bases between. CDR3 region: CASTHASREKLFF. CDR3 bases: TGTGCCAGTACGCACGCTTCGCGTGAAAAACTGTTTTTT.